Shown below are 4 T cell receptor beta chains from a single sample sequenced in a study of T cell responses to AZD1222 COVID-19 vaccine. Repertoires were generated with immunoSEQ multiplex PCR, while TCRdb's copy carries only in-frame clones and drops some. The sample yields roughly 180,000 clones, less than 95% seen once. Specimen: peripheral blood, collected on day 0 of AZD1222 vaccination. These receptors all stem from an adult in good health.

Here the CDR3 DNA reads TGTGCCAGCAGCACCGCGGAATTCGCCACAGATACGCAGTATTTT. Protein: CASSTAEFATDTQYF. This chain links TRBV3-1 (or the pseudogene TRBV3-2) with TRBJ2-3; no reliable D call. Germline-derived CDR1 and CDR2 are LGHDT and YNNKEL (reference sequence). V dropped 5 bases and J dropped 2 bases, with 14 bases sitting between them. The CDR3 loop spans 15 amino acids.

This clone showed up just a few times. The chain is built from TRBV30 and TRBJ2-2, with D tentatively TRBD1 or TRBD2 (5 bases each). The germline V and J ends were trimmed by 1 base and 7 bases, with 13 bases remaining between them. The CDR3 runs 14 residues. In germline, CDR1 is GTSNPN, CDR2 SVGIG (reference sequence). The CDR3, as DNA: TGTGCCTGGAGTGCCCTCGGGGCCATCGGGGAGCTGTTTTTT. Translated: CAWSALGAIGELFF.

The rearrangement joins TRBV4-1 to TRBJ1-5; D unclear. V lost 4 bases to trimming and J lost 2 bases, with 12 bases between them. This CDR3 comprises 15 residues. Germline V gene lookup returns CDR1 MGHRA and CDR2 YSYEKL. CDR3 in amino acids: CASSPDGGGNQPQHF. The CDR3 bases are TGCGCCAGCAGCCCTGACGGTGGGGGCAATCAGCCCCAGCATTTT.

Only one count was recorded for this clone. V gene TRBV6-6 combines with J gene TRBJ1-2; weak D call: TRBD1 (5 bases). Germline loops: CDR1 MNHNY, CDR2 SVGAGI (reference sequence). Deletions cut 4 bases from V and 3 bases from J, with 12 bases between. The CDR3 runs 14 residues. The CDR3 reads CASSSEGPHYGYTF. As DNA, the CDR3 is TGTGCCAGCAGTTCCGAGGGGCCCCACTATGGCTACACCTTC.